The next 2 T cell receptor beta chains were all read from a single sample in a study of shared T cell receptors in the human thymus. TCRdb's copy holds only in-frame clones and misses some; the assay was immunoSEQ multiplex PCR. This table has approximately 760,000 clones, over 75% appearing once. This same sample was also part of a study on human thymus T cells.

Sample: thymocytes. The receptor source for this set is a girl under two years old with a congenital heart defect.

J is TRBJ2-1 and V is TRBV12-5; the D is unclear. The germline CDR1 and CDR2 sequences are LGHNT and FRNRAP. V was cut by 3 bases and J by 0 bases, with 9 bases left in between. CDR3 size: 15 residues. DNA for the CDR3: TGTGCTAGTGGTTTCAGCGCGGTCTCCTACAATGAGCAGTTCTTC. This sequence encodes CASGFSAVSYNEQFF.

This sequence joins TRBV13 and TRBJ2-7, with D possibly TRBD1 on 5 matching bases. The CDR3 runs 15 residues. Trimming pared 5 bases from V and 0 bases from J, leaving 14 bases between. Germline CDR1 PRHDT, CDR2 FYEKMQ (reference sequence). CDR3 sequence reads: CASSQAPGCSYEQYF. Here the CDR3 DNA reads TGTGCCAGCAGCCAAGCCCCAGGGTGCTCCTACGAGCAGTACTTC.